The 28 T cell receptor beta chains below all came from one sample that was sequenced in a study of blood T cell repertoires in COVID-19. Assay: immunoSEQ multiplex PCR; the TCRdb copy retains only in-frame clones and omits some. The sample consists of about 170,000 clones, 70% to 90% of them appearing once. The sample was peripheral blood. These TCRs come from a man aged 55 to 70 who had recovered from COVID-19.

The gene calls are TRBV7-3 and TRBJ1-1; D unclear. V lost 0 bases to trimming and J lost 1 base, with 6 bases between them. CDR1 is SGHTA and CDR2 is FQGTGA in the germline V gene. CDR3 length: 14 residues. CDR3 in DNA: TGTGCCAGCAGCTTAACGGGGAGGAACACTGAAGCTTTCTTT. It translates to CASSLTGRNTEAFF.

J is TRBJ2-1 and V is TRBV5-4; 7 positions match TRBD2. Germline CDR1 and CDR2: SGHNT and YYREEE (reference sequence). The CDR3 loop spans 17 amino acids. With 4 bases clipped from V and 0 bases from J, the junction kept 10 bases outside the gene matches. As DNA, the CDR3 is TGTGCCAGCAGCCCCCGCGGAGCGGGGAGCTCCTACAATGAGCAGTTCTTC. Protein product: CASSPRGAGSSYNEQFF.

The DNA of the CDR3 is TGTGCCAGCAGCGAGACGATGGGGGGCTACGAGCAGTACTTC. Encoded protein: CASSETMGGYEQYF. V gene TRBV11-2 combines with J gene TRBJ2-7, with D tentatively TRBD2 (6 bases). Germline CDR1 is SGHAT and CDR2 is FQNNGV. This CDR3 is built from 14 residues. V was pared by 5 bases and J by 3 bases, with 14 bases between.

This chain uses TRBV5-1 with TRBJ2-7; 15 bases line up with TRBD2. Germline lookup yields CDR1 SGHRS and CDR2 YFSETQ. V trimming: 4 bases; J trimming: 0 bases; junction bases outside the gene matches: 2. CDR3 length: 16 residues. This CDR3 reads CASSRTSGGASYEQYF. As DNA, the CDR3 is TGCGCCAGCAGCCGGACTAGCGGGGGGGCCTCCTACGAGCAGTACTTC.

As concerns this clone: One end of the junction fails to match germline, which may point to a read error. CDR3 sequence: CASSIGQGTIYEQYF. The CDR3 nucleotides are TGTGCTAGCAGCATCGGACAGGGTACAATCTACGAGCAGTACTTC. J is TRBJ2-7 and V is TRBV7-7; TRBD1 matches at 8 bases. The CDR3 is 15 amino acids. CDR1 is SSHAT, CDR2 FNYEAQ, per germline (reference sequence).

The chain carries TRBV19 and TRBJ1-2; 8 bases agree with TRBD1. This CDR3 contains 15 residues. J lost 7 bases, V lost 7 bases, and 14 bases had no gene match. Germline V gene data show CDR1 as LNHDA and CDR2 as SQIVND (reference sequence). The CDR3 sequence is CASNFRDRKEGGYTF. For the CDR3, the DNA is TGTGCCAGTAACTTCCGGGACAGGAAGGAGGGTGGCTACACCTTC.

The CDR3 DNA is TGTGCCAGTAGTATGGCCCCGGCAGGGACCTACGAGCAGTACTTC. It yields the protein CASSMAPAGTYEQYF. This chain joins TRBV19 and TRBJ2-7, with a tentative D call TRBD1 (5 bases). Trimming left V 3 bases short and J 2 bases short, with 14 bases between. The germline CDR1 and CDR2 sequences are LNHDA and SQIVND (reference sequence). The CDR3 runs to 15 residues.

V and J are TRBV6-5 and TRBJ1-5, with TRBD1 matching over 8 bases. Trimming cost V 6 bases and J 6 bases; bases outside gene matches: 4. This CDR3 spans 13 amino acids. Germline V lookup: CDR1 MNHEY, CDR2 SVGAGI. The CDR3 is CASRDRAGQPQHF. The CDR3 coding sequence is TGTGCCAGCAGGGACAGGGCTGGTCAGCCCCAGCATTTT.

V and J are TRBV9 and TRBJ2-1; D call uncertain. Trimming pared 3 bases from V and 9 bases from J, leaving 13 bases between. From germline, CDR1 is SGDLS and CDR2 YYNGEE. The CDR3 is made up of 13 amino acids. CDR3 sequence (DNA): TGTGCCAGCAGCGAAAGACAAACTTCTGAGCAGTTCTTC. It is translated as CASSERQTSEQFF.

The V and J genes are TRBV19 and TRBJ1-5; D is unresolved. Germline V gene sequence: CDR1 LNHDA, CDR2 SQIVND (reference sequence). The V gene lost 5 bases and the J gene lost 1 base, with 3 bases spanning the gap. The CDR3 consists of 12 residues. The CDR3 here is CASSGSNQPQHF. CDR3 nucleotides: TGTGCCAGTAGTGGCAGCAATCAGCCCCAGCATTTT.

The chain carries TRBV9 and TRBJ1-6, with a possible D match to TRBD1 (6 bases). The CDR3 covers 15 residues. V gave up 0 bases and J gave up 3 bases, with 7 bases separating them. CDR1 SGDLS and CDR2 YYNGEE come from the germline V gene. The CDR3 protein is CASSVEGGYNSPLHF. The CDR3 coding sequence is TGTGCCAGCAGCGTAGAAGGGGGCTATAATTCACCCCTCCACTTT.

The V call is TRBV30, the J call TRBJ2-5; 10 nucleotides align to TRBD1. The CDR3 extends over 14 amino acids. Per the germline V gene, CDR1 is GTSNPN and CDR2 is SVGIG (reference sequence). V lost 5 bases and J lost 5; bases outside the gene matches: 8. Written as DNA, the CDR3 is TGTGCCTGGGACAGGGGGCGCATCTTGGAGACCCAGTACTTC. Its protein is CAWDRGRILETQYF. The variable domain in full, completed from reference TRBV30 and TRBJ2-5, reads SQTIHQWPATLVQPVGSPLSLECTVEGTSNPNLYWYRQAAGRGLQLLFYSVGIGQISSEVPQNLSASRPQDRQFILSSKKLLLSDSGFYLCAWDRGRILETQYFGPGTRLLVL.

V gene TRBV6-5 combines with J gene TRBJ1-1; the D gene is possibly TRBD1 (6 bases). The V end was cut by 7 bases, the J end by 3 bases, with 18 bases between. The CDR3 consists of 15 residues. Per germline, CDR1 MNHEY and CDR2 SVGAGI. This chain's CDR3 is CASTPLLGADTEAFF. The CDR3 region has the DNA TGTGCCAGCACCCCTTTGTTGGGGGCAGACACTGAAGCTTTCTTT.

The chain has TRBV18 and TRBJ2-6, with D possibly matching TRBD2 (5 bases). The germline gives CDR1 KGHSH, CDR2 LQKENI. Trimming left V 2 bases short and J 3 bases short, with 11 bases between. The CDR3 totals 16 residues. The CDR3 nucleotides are TGTGCCAGCTCACCAGAGGGTTTTGGTGGGGCCAACGTCCTGACTTTC. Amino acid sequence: CASSPEGFGGANVLTF.

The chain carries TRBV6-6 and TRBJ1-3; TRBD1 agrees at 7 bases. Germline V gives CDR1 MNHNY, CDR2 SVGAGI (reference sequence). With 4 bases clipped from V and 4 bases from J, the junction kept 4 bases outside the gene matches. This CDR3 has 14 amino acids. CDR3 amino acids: CASSSGTEGNTIYF. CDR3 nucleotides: TGTGCCAGCAGTTCCGGGACAGAAGGAAACACCATATATTTT.

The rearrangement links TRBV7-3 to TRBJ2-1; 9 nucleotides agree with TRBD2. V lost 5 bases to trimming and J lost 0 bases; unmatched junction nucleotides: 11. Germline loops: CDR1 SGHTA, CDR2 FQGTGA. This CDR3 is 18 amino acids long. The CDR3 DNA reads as TGTGCCAGCAGCCAGACCCTAGCGGGGACCGCCTCCTACAATGAGCAGTTCTTC. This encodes CASSQTLAGTASYNEQFF.

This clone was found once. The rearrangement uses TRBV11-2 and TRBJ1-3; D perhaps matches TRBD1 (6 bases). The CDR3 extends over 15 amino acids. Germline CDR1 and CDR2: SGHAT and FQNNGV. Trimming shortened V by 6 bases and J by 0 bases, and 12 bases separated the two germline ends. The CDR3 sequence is CASRRRTDSGNTIYF. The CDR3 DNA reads TGTGCCAGCAGACGCCGGACAGACTCTGGAAACACCATATATTTT. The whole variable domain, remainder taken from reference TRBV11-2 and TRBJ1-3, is EAGVAQSPRYKIIEKRQSVAFWCNPISGHATLYWYQQILGQGPKLLIQFQNNGVVDDSQLPKDRFSAERLKGVDSTLKIQPAKLEDSAVYLCASRRRTDSGNTIYFGEGSWLTVV.

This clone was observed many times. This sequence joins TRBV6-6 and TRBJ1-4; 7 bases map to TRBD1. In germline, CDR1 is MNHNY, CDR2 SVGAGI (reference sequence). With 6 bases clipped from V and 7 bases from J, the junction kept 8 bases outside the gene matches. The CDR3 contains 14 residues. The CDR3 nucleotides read TGTGCCAGCAGGACAGGGAGGATCTCTGAAAAACTGTTTTTT. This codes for CASRTGRISEKLFF.

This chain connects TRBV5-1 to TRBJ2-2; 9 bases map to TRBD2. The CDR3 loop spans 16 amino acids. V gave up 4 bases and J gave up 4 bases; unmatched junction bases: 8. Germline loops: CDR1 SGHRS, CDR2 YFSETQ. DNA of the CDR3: TGCGCCAGCAGCGACGCGGGGGGGGCGGTCACCGGGGAGCTGTTTTTT. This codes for CASSDAGGAVTGELFF.

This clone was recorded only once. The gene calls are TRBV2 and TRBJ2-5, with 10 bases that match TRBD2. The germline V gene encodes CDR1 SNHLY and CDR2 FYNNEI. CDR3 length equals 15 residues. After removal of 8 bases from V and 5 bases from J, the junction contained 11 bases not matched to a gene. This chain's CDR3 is CASAAGGAFRETQYF. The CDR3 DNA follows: TGTGCCAGCGCAGCGGGGGGGGCCTTCCGGGAGACCCAGTACTTC.

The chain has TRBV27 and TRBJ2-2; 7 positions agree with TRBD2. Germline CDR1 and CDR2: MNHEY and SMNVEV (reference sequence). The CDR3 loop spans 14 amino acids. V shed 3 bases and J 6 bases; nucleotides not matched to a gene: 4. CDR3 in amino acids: CASSLGGLPGELFF. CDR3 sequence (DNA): TGTGCCAGCAGTTTGGGGGGGTTGCCCGGGGAGCTGTTTTTT.

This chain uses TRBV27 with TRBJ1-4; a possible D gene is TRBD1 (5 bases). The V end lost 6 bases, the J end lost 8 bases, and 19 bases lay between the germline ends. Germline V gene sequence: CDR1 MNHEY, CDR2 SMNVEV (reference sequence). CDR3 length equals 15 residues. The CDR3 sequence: CASSLQGNQEEKLFF. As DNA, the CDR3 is TGTGCCAGCAGCCTCCAGGGCAATCAGGAGGAAAAACTGTTTTTT.

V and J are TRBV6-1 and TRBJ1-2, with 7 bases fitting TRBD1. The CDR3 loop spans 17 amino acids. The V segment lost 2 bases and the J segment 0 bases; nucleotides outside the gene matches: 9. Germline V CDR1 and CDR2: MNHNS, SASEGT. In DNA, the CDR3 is TGTGCCAGCAGTGAACCGGGACAGAGCTATTCTAACTATGGCTACACCTTC. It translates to CASSEPGQSYSNYGYTF.

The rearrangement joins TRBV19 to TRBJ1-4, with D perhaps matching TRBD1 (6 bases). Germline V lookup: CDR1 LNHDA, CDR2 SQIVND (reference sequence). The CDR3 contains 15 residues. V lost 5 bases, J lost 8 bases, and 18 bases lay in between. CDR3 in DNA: TGTGCCAGTAGTCCTCTCAGGGGCGGTAGGGAAAAACTGTTTTTT. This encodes CASSPLRGGREKLFF.

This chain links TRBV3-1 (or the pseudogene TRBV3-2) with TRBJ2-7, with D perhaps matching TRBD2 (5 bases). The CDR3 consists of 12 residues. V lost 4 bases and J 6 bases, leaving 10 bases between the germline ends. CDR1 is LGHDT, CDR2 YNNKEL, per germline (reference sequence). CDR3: CASSPLGSEQYF. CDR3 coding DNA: TGTGCCAGCAGCCCCTTGGGGAGCGAGCAGTACTTC.

CDR3 in amino acids: CASSRGQTGMNTEAFF. The CDR3, as DNA: TGTGCCAGCAGCCGGGGACAGACGGGTATGAACACTGAAGCTTTCTTT. The chain carries TRBV11-2 and TRBJ1-1; 7 bases align to TRBD1. V shed 5 bases, J shed 0 bases, and the junction held 9 bases outside the gene matches. Germline loops: CDR1 SGHAT, CDR2 FQNNGV. This CDR3 has 16 amino acids.

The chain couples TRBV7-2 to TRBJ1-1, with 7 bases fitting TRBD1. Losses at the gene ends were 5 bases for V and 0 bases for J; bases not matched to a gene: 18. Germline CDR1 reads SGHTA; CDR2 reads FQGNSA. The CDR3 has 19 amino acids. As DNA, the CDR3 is TGTGCCAGCAGCCCCTACTACGACAGGGCGGGAAGATTGAACACTGAAGCTTTCTTT. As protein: CASSPYYDRAGRLNTEAFF.

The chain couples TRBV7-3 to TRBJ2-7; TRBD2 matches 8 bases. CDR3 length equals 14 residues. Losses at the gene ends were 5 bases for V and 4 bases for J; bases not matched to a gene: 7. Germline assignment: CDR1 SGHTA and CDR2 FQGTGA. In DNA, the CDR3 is TGTGCCAGCAGCCTCGGGAGGGGACCTTACGAGCAGTACTTC. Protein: CASSLGRGPYEQYF.